Shown below are 12 T cell receptor beta chains from a single sample sequenced in a study of blood T cell repertoires in COVID-19. Only in-frame clones appear in the TCRdb table, and some are missing; sequencing was by immunoSEQ multiplex PCR. The data show approximately 37,000 clones, over 70% seen once. The sample was peripheral blood. These TCRs come from a man older than 75 with active COVID-19.

This clone was seen just once. The J gene is TRBJ2-7, the V gene TRBV10-2, with D maybe TRBD2 (6 bases). This CDR3 has 14 residues. V lost 8 bases to trimming and J lost 4 bases, with 18 bases between them. Germline V gene lookup returns CDR1 WSHSY and CDR2 SAAADI. The DNA for the CDR3 is TGCGCCAGCCGTAGGGGTCCTGGGGGGTACGAGCAGTACTTC. As protein: CASRRGPGGYEQYF.

The J gene is TRBJ1-5, the V gene TRBV19; 10 nucleotides match TRBD1. Losses at the gene ends were 6 bases for V and 0 bases for J; bases not matched to a gene: 5. CDR3 size: 16 residues. Germline V gives CDR1 LNHDA, CDR2 SQIVND (reference sequence). The CDR3 DNA reads TGTGCCAGTAGAAGGGACAGGGGCTATAGCAATCAGCCCCAGCATTTT. Protein sequence: CASRRDRGYSNQPQHF.

The chain recombines TRBV25-1 with TRBJ1-4, with TRBD1 matching 7 bases. The CDR3 consists of 14 residues. The trim removed 2 bases at V and 7 bases at J, leaving 4 bases unmatched. Germline V gene sequence: CDR1 MGHDK, CDR2 SYGVNS. The CDR3 spells CASSEQGGFEKLFF. CDR3 DNA: TGTGCCAGCAGTGAACAAGGGGGCTTTGAAAAACTGTTTTTT.

The chain recombines TRBV10-2 with TRBJ2-1; 8 nucleotides agree with TRBD2. This CDR3 spans 15 amino acids. Looked up from germline, CDR1 is WSHSY and CDR2 is SAAADI. Losses at the gene ends were 2 bases for V and 4 bases for J; bases not matched to a gene: 4. The CDR3: CASSEVGRDYNEQFF. CDR3 bases: TGCGCCAGCAGTGAGGTCGGGAGGGATTACAATGAGCAGTTCTTC.

The CDR3 reads CASSQERWRDEQFF. Here the CDR3 DNA reads TGTGCCAGCAGCCAAGAACGATGGCGGGATGAGCAGTTCTTC. This sequence joins TRBV3-1 (or the pseudogene TRBV3-2) and TRBJ2-1; TRBD2 might be the D (5 bases). Germline V gene data show CDR1 as LGHDT and CDR2 as YNNKEL (reference sequence). V lost 0 bases to trimming and J lost 8 bases, with 11 bases between them. The CDR3 runs to 14 residues.

The chain uses TRBV4-1 and TRBJ2-6; the match to TRBD2 covers 9 bases. Germline values: CDR1 MGHRA, CDR2 YSYEKL. With 1 base clipped from V and 4 bases from J, the junction kept 5 bases outside the gene matches. CDR3 size: 17 residues. CDR3 DNA: TGCGCCAGCAGCCAAGGGCGGGAGGGGGTAGGGGCCAACGTCCTGACTTTC. The encoded protein is CASSQGREGVGANVLTF.

The gene calls are TRBV7-2 and TRBJ1-6; D is undetermined. Germline V lookup: CDR1 SGHTA, CDR2 FQGNSA. This CDR3 has 14 residues. V was shortened by 0 bases and J by 10 bases, with 10 bases between the two germline ends. The CDR3 DNA reads as TGTGCCAGCAGCTTAGCACAGAGCAGGTCACCCCTCCACTTT. Translated, it gives CASSLAQSRSPLHF.

The gene calls are TRBV5-1 and TRBJ2-7; a possible D gene is TRBD1 (6 bases). The CDR3 runs to 13 residues. CDR1 and CDR2 (germline): SGHRS, YFSETQ. The ends were cut back, 4 bases at V and 3 bases at J, with 11 bases in the middle. CDR3 nucleotide sequence: TGCGCCAGCAGCGACCGGGACAACTACGAGCAGTACTTC. It specifies CASSDRDNYEQYF.

This rearrangement joins TRBV6-2 or TRBV6-3 to TRBJ2-1; 8 bases are shared with TRBD1. Losses at the gene ends were 1 base for V and 6 bases for J; bases not matched to a gene: 8. The CDR3 length is 16 residues. The germline CDR1 and CDR2 sequences are MNHEY and SVGEGT. This CDR3 is CASSYFRDRISNEQFF. The DNA of the CDR3 is TGTGCCAGCAGTTACTTCCGGGACAGGATAAGCAATGAGCAGTTCTTC.

This chain uses TRBV11-2 with TRBJ2-7; D ambiguous. In germline, CDR1 is SGHAT, CDR2 FQNNGV. V was cut by 2 bases and J by 2 bases, with 4 bases left in between. The CDR3 spans 12 residues. CDR3: CASSLSTYEQYF. The CDR3 region has the DNA TGTGCCAGCAGCTTAAGCACCTACGAGCAGTACTTC.

The gene calls are TRBV30 and TRBJ2-7; possible D gene TRBD1, 6 bases. This CDR3 comprises 14 residues. Trimming removed 3 bases at V and 4 bases at J, with 16 bases between. Looked up from germline, CDR1 is GTSNPN and CDR2 is SVGIG (reference sequence). CDR3 region: CAWSQGHDLYEQYF. In DNA, the CDR3 is TGTGCCTGGAGCCAGGGACACGACCTTTACGAGCAGTACTTC.

The J gene is TRBJ2-3, the V gene TRBV9, with D possibly matching TRBD2 (5 bases). V was shortened by 4 bases and J by 5 bases, with 11 bases between the two germline ends. CDR3 length: 13 amino acids. Germline V lookup: CDR1 SGDLS, CDR2 YYNGEE. The CDR3 DNA reads TGTGCCAGCAGCTTCGGACGGGAAGATACGCAGTATTTT. Protein: CASSFGREDTQYF.